This T cell receptor beta chain stems from a study of T cell responses to AZD1222 COVID-19 vaccine. About this clone itself: What it binds is unknown.

Broader study findings: Just a handful of people given AZD1222 tested seropositive at baseline. Regions 160-218 and 743-854 dominated among vaccine-associated CD4 TCRs spanning spike.

Only in-frame clones appear in the TCRdb table, and some are missing; sequencing was by immunoSEQ multiplex PCR. The sample includes 140,000 to 150,000 clones, roughly 92% seen only once; the top ten take approximately 4.9%. The specimen was peripheral blood, collected on day 0 of AZD1222 vaccination. The TCR comes from an adult in good health.

CDR3 sequence: CSVDGGDQETQYF. The CDR3 DNA reads as TGCAGCGTTGACGGGGGTGACCAAGAGACCCAGTACTTC. V usage is TRBV29-1 and J usage is TRBJ2-5; weak D call: TRBD2 (6 bases). CDR1 is SQVTM and CDR2 is ANQGSEA in the germline V gene. Trimming left V 3 bases short and J 0 bases short, with 8 bases between. This CDR3 comprises 13 residues.